This T cell receptor beta chain was sequenced during a study of human CD8 memory T cell subsets. General observations from the study: T cell repertoires from the stem-like memory and precursor exhausted subsets showed minimal mutual overlap. While effector memory cells differed, stem-like memory and precursor exhausted T cells had similarly high diversity.

TSTEM referred to stem-like memory CD8+ T cells, which were CCR7+ PD-1- TIGIT-. Buffy coats of healthy donors yielded the PBMC. Germline CDR1 and CDR2: ENHRY and SYGVKD. CDR3 length: 15 residues. UMI-labeled 5' RACE produced the TCR beta libraries. TCRdb re-called the 5' RACE reads and shows each CDR3 protein once, DNA omitted. The sample table includes 15,000 or so distinct CDR3 sequences. A note on this clonotype: Its antigen is undetermined.

This chain connects TRBV10-3 to TRBJ2-5; TCRdb designates TRBD2, a call that cannot be tested without DNA. This TCR was sampled from a human donor in good health. The specimen sequenced was CD8+ stem-like memory T cells (TSCM and TCM) sorted from PBMCs. Subset meaning: stem-like memory CD8 T cells (TSTEM), CCR7+ PD-1- TIGIT-. The CDR3 loop reads CAISDVAEGLETQYF.